This is a list of T cell receptor beta chains from one sample in a study of cytomegalovirus exposure and HLA in healthy donors. Clones were read by immunoSEQ multiplex PCR, and TCRdb kept only the in-frame ones, dropping some. The sample lists 100,000 to 140,000 clones, around 78% occurring once. The specimen sequenced was PBMCs. These receptors all come from a man aged 25-45 years in good health and CMV-seronegative. CDR3s include the opening cysteine and the closing phenylalanine or tryptophan. D genes are given only for firm matches. Not all rows give a size; the values are once, few, many and, for expanded clones, a class.

J gene | D gene | clone size | V gene | CDR3 protein | CDR3 DNA
TRBJ1-4 | TRBD1 | . | TRBV9 | CASSVGSGQGREKLFF | TGTGCCAGCAGCGTAGGTTCCGGACAGGGAAGAGAAAAACTGTTTTTT
TRBJ2-4 | . | . | TRBV5-4 | CASSPEGLVNIQYF | TGTGCCAGCAGCCCGGAAGGACTCGTAAACATTCAGTACTTC
TRBJ2-2 | TRBD2 | few | TRBV9 | CASSVDSGVNTGELFF | TGTGCCAGCAGCGTAGACAGCGGGGTAAACACCGGGGAGCTGTTTTTT
TRBJ1-5 | . | . | TRBV19 | CASSPRASNQPQHF | TGTGCCAGTAGTCCCAGGGCTAGCAATCAGCCCCAGCATTTT
TRBJ2-7 | . | few | TRBV27 | CASSRREIPYEQYF | TGTGCCAGCAGTCGCCGGGAGATTCCCTACGAGCAGTACTTC
TRBJ1-1 | . | . | TRBV11-2 | CASSLVGGLNTEAFF | TGTGCCAGCAGCTTAGTCGGGGGGCTGAACACTGAAGCTTTCTTT
TRBJ2-2 | . | . | TRBV7-3 | CASSPGQMNTGELFF | TGTGCCAGCAGCCCCGGACAGATGAACACCGGGGAGCTGTTTTTT
TRBJ1-6 | . | . | TRBV5-4 | CASSLEGTLKSPLHF | TGTGCCAGCAGCTTGGAAGGGACTCTCAAGTCACCCCTCCACTTT
TRBJ2-3 | TRBD1 | . | TRBV28 | CASSRTGGTDTQYF | TGTGCCAGCAGCAGGACAGGCGGCACAGATACGCAGTATTTT
TRBJ2-7 | TRBD2 | . | TRBV28 | CASSSSTSGRRYEQYF | TGTGCCAGCAGTTCTTCCACTAGCGGGAGGAGATACGAGCAGTACTTC
TRBJ1-4 | . | . | TRBV28 | CASATGGYNEKLFF | TGTGCCAGCGCAACGGGGGGATATAATGAAAAACTGTTTTTT
TRBJ1-4 | . | . | TRBV5-1 | CASSLRGVSATNEKLFF | TGCGCCAGCAGCCTCCGAGGTGTGAGCGCAACTAATGAAAAACTGTTTTTT
TRBJ2-7 | TRBD2 | few | TRBV28 | CASGISGTIPAEQYF | TGTGCCAGCGGGATTAGCGGGACGATCCCCGCCGAGCAGTACTTC
TRBJ1-2 | TRBD1 | . | TRBV29-1 | CSVGTTGNGYGYTF | TGCAGCGTTGGCACGACAGGGAATGGCTATGGCTACACCTTC
TRBJ1-2 | TRBD1 | once | TRBV6-1 | CASSIQGVTDGYTF | TGTGCCAGCAGTATCCAGGGGGTGACCGACGGCTACACCTTC
TRBJ2-1 | TRBD2 | . | TRBV29-1 | CSVPGLAGVVQNYNEQFF | TGCAGCGTACCTGGACTAGCGGGGGTGGTCCAAAATTACAATGAGCAGTTCTTC
TRBJ2-3 | . | . | TRBV5-1 | CASSLEPQDTDTQYF | TGCGCCAGCAGCTTGGAGCCCCAGGACACAGATACGCAGTATTTT
TRBJ1-2 | . | few | TRBV9 | CASSREAPYGYTF | TGTGCCAGCAGCCGGGAGGCACCCTATGGCTACACCTTC
TRBJ1-1 | TRBD1 | few | TRBV5-4 | CASSSNRGESTEAFF | TGTGCCAGCAGCTCCAACAGGGGGGAAAGCACTGAAGCTTTCTTT
TRBJ1-2 | . | . | TRBV5-6 | CASSLAERFYGYTF | TGTGCCAGCAGCTTGGCCGAGCGCTTCTATGGCTACACCTTC
TRBJ2-7 | . | . | TRBV5-1 | CAGCKSDSSYEQYF | TGCGCCGGCTGTAAGTCCGACTCCTCCTACGAGCAGTACTTC
TRBJ2-5 | . | . | TRBV28 | CASSLLAVQETQYF | TGTGCCAGCAGTTTATTAGCTGTTCAAGAGACCCAGTACTTC
TRBJ2-1 | TRBD2 | . | TRBV7-9 | CASSSGTSNRVF | TGTGCCAGCAGCTCCGGGACTAGCAATCGTGTCTTC
TRBJ2-5 | TRBD1 | . | TRBV5-1 | CASSLNAGGAGETQYF | TGCGCCAGCAGCTTGAATGCAGGGGGCGCAGGGGAGACCCAGTACTTC
TRBJ2-7 | . | few | TRBV6-5 | CASSYDSAPYEQYF | TGTGCCAGCAGCTACGACAGTGCACCCTACGAGCAGTACTTC
TRBJ2-7 | . | . | TRBV28 | CASTGDSPYEQYF | TGTGCCAGCACCGGAGACAGCCCCTACGAGCAGTACTTC
TRBJ1-2 | . | . | TRBV5-5 | CASSLTTAYGYTF | TGTGCCAGCAGCTTGACGACAGCTTATGGCTACACCTTC
TRBJ2-1 | TRBD1 | . | TRBV27 | CASSFSGTGGYNEQFF | TGTGCCAGCAGTTTTTCCGGGACAGGGGGCTACAATGAGCAGTTCTTC
TRBJ2-5 | TRBD2 | once | TRBV19 | CASTQQAGGRGETQYF | TGTGCCAGTACCCAACAGGCGGGGGGACGGGGCGAGACCCAGTACTTC
TRBJ1-2 | . | few | TRBV5-1 | CASSLDPASGTLYGYTF | TGCGCCAGCAGCTTGGACCCAGCCTCCGGGACACTGTATGGCTACACCTTC
TRBJ1-1 | TRBD1 | few | TRBV10-3 | CAILRNTGGSSEAFF | TGTGCCATCCTTCGAAATACAGGGGGCTCCTCTGAAGCTTTCTTT
TRBJ2-5 | TRBD1 | . | TRBV19 | CASSMTGTASGETQYF | TGTGCCAGTAGTATGACCGGGACAGCGAGCGGAGAGACCCAGTACTTC
TRBJ2-5 | . | . | TRBV18 | CASSPQQGFGETQYF | TGTGCCAGCTCACCACAACAGGGATTTGGGGAGACCCAGTACTTC
TRBJ2-1 | TRBD2 | . | TRBV19 | CASSIGGQGGTYNEQFF | TGTGCCAGTAGTATTGGTGGTCAGGGAGGGACCTACAATGAGCAGTTCTTC
TRBJ1-2 | TRBD1 | . | TRBV19 | CASSDRGQAGYTF | TGTGCCAGTAGTGACAGGGGTCAGGCTGGCTACACCTTC
TRBJ2-7 | TRBD1 | . | TRBV19 | CASGEGGSSYEQYF | TGTGCCAGTGGAGAAGGGGGCAGCTCCTACGAGCAGTACTTC
TRBJ2-2 | . | . | TRBV5-1 | CASSLEPTGTAGELFF | TGCGCCAGCAGCTTGGAACCGACAGGGACTGCCGGGGAGCTGTTTTTT
TRBJ2-1 | . | . | TRBV5-1 | CASNRADIYNEQFF | TGCGCCAGCAACAGGGCGGACATATACAATGAGCAGTTCTTC
TRBJ2-7 | . | . | TRBV6-1 | CASSEAGLTLGQYF | TGTGCCAGCAGTGAAGCGGGCTTGACGCTCGGGCAGTACTTC
TRBJ1-1 | . | . | TRBV19 | CASSAQIDTEAFF | TGTGCCAGTAGTGCGCAAATAGACACTGAAGCTTTCTTT
TRBJ1-1 | . | . | TRBV11-2 | CASSLGGPGEAFF | TGTGCCAGCAGCTTAGGGGGGCCGGGTGAAGCTTTCTTT
TRBJ2-2 | . | once | TRBV11-2 | CASSSGRWKNTGELFF | TGTGCCAGCAGCTCCGGCAGGTGGAAGAACACCGGGGAGCTGTTTTTT
TRBJ2-5 | TRBD2 | . | TRBV6-6 | CASSYPTSGVQETQYF | TGTGCCAGCAGTTACCCCACTAGCGGGGTCCAAGAGACCCAGTACTTC
TRBJ1-1 | . | . | TRBV7-3 | CASSLGTIGGAFF | TGTGCCAGCAGCTTAGGGACAATCGGAGGAGCTTTCTTT
TRBJ2-7 | . | once | TRBV7-9 | CASSPIEREIEQYF | TGTGCCAGCAGCCCCATCGAGAGGGAAATCGAGCAGTACTTC
TRBJ2-1 | TRBD2 | . | TRBV10-3 | CAISGTAGGNNEQFF | TGTGCCATCAGTGGAACAGCGGGGGGGAACAATGAGCAGTTCTTC
TRBJ2-1 | . | once | TRBV9 | CASSVRGGDNEQFF | TGTGCCAGCAGCGTAAGAGGCGGGGACAATGAGCAGTTCTTC
TRBJ2-3 | TRBD2 | . | TRBV30 | CAWSLRLAGGTDTQYF | TGTGCCTGGAGTCTCCGACTAGCGGGGGGCACAGATACGCAGTATTTT
TRBJ1-5 | . | . | TRBV19 | CASKTQGYGNQPQHF | TGTGCCAGTAAGACACAGGGCTATGGCAATCAGCCCCAGCATTTT
TRBJ2-5 | . | . | TRBV7-6 | CASSPPPTGETQYF | TGTGCCAGCAGCCCCCCCCCGACGGGGGAGACCCAGTACTTC
TRBJ1-5 | . | . | TRBV5-1 | CASSLRGGNQPQHF | TGCGCCAGCAGCTTGCGCGGGGGCAACCAGCCCCAGCATTTT